This T cell receptor (beta chain) was profiled in a study of shared clonotypes between healthy human individuals. This clone showed up just once. Measured with immunoSEQ multiplex PCR; TCRdb has only the in-frame clones, and not every one. Among approximately 320,000 clones, around two thirds were seen once, and the ten largest hold approximately 10%. This sequence originates from a man in his thirties or forties in good health. The sample was memory CD4+ T cells sorted from blood. Indicated subset: CD45RA-negative fraction.

CDR3 sequence reads: CASSFWANTEAFF. The CDR3 DNA sequence: TGTGCCAGCAGCTTCTGGGCGAACACTGAAGCTTTCTTT. The genes are TRBV7-2 and TRBJ1-1; D is ambiguous. The CDR3 is 13 residues long. CDR1 and CDR2 (germline): SGHTA, FQGNSA. Trimming removed 3 bases at V and 1 base at J, with 6 bases between.